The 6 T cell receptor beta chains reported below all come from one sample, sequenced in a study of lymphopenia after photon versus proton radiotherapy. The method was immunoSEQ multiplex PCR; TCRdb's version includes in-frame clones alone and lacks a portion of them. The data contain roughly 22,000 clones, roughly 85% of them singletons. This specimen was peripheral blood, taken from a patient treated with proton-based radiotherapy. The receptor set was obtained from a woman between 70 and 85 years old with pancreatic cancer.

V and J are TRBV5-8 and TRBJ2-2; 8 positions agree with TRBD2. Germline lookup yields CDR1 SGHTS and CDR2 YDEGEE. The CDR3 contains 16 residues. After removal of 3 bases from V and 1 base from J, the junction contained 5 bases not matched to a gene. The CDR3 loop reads CASSSRLAGNTGELFF. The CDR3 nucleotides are TGTGCCAGCAGCTCGAGGCTAGCGGGGAACACCGGGGAGCTGTTTTTT.

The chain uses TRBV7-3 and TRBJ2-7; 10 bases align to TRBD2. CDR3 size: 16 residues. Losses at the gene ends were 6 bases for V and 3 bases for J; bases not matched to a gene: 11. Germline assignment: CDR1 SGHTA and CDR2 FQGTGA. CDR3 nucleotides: TGTGCCAGCAGTCCAACCTGGACTAGCGGCAACTACGAGCAGTACTTC. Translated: CASSPTWTSGNYEQYF. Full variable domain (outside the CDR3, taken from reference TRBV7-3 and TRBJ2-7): GAGVSQTPSNKVTEKGKYVELRCDPISGHTALYWYRQSLGQGPEFLIYFQGTGAADDSGLPNDRFFAVRPEGSVSTLKIQRTERGDSAVYLCASSPTWTSGNYEQYFGPGTRLTVT.

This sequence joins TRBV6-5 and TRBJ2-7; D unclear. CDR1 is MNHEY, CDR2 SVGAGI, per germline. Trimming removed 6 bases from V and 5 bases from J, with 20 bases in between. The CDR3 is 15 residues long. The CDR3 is CASSTDISDLNEQYF. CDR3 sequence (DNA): TGTGCCAGCAGCACAGACATCAGCGACCTCAACGAGCAGTACTTC.

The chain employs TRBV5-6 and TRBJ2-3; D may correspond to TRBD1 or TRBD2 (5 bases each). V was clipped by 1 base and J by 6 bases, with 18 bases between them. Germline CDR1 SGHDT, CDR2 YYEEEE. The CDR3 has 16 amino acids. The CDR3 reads CASSLYRDRQGDTQYF. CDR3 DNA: TGTGCCAGCAGCTTGTATCGGGACCGTCAAGGGGATACGCAGTATTTT.

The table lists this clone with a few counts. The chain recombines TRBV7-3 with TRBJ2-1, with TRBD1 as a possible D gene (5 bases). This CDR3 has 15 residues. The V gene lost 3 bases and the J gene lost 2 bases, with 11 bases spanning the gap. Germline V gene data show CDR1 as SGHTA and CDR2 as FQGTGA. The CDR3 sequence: CASSFRAYPYNEQFF. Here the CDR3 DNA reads TGTGCCAGCAGCTTCAGGGCGTATCCCTACAATGAGCAGTTCTTC.

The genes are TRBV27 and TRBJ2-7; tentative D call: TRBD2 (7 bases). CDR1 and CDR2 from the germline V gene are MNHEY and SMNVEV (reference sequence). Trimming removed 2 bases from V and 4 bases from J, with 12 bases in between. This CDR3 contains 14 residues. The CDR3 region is CASSLQGRGYEQYF. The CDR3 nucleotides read TGTGCCAGCAGTTTACAGGGGAGGGGGTACGAGCAGTACTTC.